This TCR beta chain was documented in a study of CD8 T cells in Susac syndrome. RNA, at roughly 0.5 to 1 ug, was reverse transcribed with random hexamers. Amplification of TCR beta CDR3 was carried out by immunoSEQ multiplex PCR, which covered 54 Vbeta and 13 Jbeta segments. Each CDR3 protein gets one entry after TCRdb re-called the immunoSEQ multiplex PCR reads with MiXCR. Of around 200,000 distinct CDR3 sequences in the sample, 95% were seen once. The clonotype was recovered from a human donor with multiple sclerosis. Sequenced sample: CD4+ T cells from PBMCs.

The CDR3 sequence: CSARPLGNSNQPQHF. CDR3 DNA: TGCAGTGCTAGGCCACTGGGCAATAGCAATCAGCCCCAGCATTTT. This rearrangement joins TRBV20-1 to TRBJ1-5; no clear D gene. The CDR3 spans 15 residues. CDR1 and CDR2 (germline): DFQATT, SNEGSKA (reference sequence). V was clipped by 3 bases and J by 0 bases, with 12 bases between them.